The following is a T cell receptor beta chain sequence with its context. Between the trimmed V and J ends, which lost 3 bases and 5 bases, there was a span of 13 bases. This CDR3 is built from 14 residues. Germline V gene sequence: CDR1 SGDLS, CDR2 YYNGEE. Survey-level immunoSEQ sequencing profiled the TCR beta repertoire. Clones were read by immunoSEQ multiplex PCR, and TCRdb kept only the in-frame ones, dropping some. The profile shows approximately 70,000 clones, roughly 95% of them singletons. The gene calls are TRBV9 and TRBJ2-3, with D perhaps matching TRBD2 (6 bases). Sequenced input: PBMCs. The clonotype comes from a middle-aged man with rheumatoid arthritis. The CDR3 DNA reads TGTGCCAGCAGCGGGAAGCGGGCGGGAGATACGCAGTATTTT. Translated, it gives CASSGKRAGDTQYF.